The text below deals with one TCR beta chain. The data originate from a study of Ad26.COV2.S vaccination and SARS-CoV-2 variants. The treatment here: over 15 received Ad26.COV2.S at low or high dose, single or two shots; roughly five received placebo; per-sample allocation not given. Day 63 after the first vaccine or placebo injection was the time point for sampling. The CDR3 is 18 residues long. Trimming cost V 0 bases and J 2 bases, with 18 bases left between them. The assay was immunoSEQ multiplex PCR, and TCRdb's table has in-frame clones only and misses some. Of roughly 270,000 clones listed, about 89% were seen once; the top ten hold about 3.1%.

The source of this sequence is a person between 18 and 59 years old who received the Ad26.COV2.S COVID-19 vaccine or a placebo. The chain recombines TRBV5-3 with TRBJ2-1, with D perhaps TRBD1 or TRBD2 (5 bases each). TRBV5-3 is placed among ORFs of uncertain function. The sample consisted of peripheral blood, taken in a trial of Ad26.COV2.S vaccine versus placebo. CDR3: CARSLVLGPASTYNEQFF. CDR3 coding DNA: TGTGCCAGAAGCTTGGTATTGGGACCCGCGAGCACCTACAATGAGCAGTTCTTC.